This T cell receptor beta chain was profiled in a study of regulatory T cells in long-lasting Graves disease. At the level of the study: Treatment with antithyroid drugs for over 5 years, together with positive TSH receptor antibodies, meant persistent Graves' disease. Study-level results: Study was limited to peripheral blood, excluding thyroid tissue. TRBV28, TRBJ1-2 and TRBJ2-5 were favored in persistent disease.

As for time point: persistent/refractory GD, antithyroid drugs over 5 years with positive TRAb. PBMC RNA served as the TCR library source. Criteria from the American Thyroid Association guidelines were applied to diagnose Graves' disease. Arm-PCR of CDR3 regions and iRepertoire HTBI primers were the basis on which TCR beta libraries were built. TCRdb recomputed calls from the multiplex PCR reads with MiXCR, one row per CDR3 protein. The repertoire holds about 430,000 distinct CDR3 sequences, with around 20% as singletons. V was clipped by 8 bases and J by 2 bases; unmatched bases: 4. Germline V gene lookup returns CDR1 SNHLY and CDR2 FYNNEI. The CDR3 runs 13 residues. This clonotype has a count of ten or more. Its antigen is still unknown.

The V call is TRBV2, the J call TRBJ2-7; TRBD1 aligns across 9 bases. The source was peripheral blood mononuclear cells (PBMCs), collected when the disease was refractory, from a patient treated with antithyroid drugs. The TCR sequence derives from a female donor with Graves disease. CDR3 residues: CASGQGTTYEQYF. CDR3 DNA sequence: TGTGCCAGCGGACAGGGGACAACCTACGAGCAGTACTTC. Combining the CDR3 with reference TRBV2 and TRBJ2-7 gives the whole variable domain EPEVTQTPSHQVTQMGQEVILRCVPISNHLYFYWYRQILGQKVEFLVSFYNNEISEKSEIFDDQFSVERPDGSNFTLKIRSTKLEDSAMYFCASGQGTTYEQYFGPGTRLTVT.